A single sample gave rise to the 30 T cell receptor beta chains below, sequenced in a study of T cells in Graves' hyperthyroidism and ophthalmopathy. Amplification of TCR beta CDR3 regions used RNA as the template. TCR CDR3 underwent first-round RT-PCR with the HTBI primer set. From the multiplex PCR reads, TCRdb called clonotypes with MiXCR, one entry per CDR3 protein. The table lists approximately 400,000 distinct CDR3 sequences, 19% of them singletons, with about 4% in the top ten. The sample consisted of blood. These receptors originate from a woman aged 18-30 years with Graves' hyperthyroidism.

The J gene is TRBJ1-6, the V gene TRBV6-1; D is ambiguous. The germline CDR1 and CDR2 sequences are MNHNS and SASEGT. The CDR3 runs 14 residues. Trimming took 5 bases from V and 7 from J, leaving 12 bases between them. As DNA, the CDR3 is TGTGCCAGCAGTATGGACGGACCCAATTCACCCCTCCACTTT. Translation: CASSMDGPNSPLHF.

The chain combines TRBV7-9 with TRBJ2-2; D gene unclear. CDR3 size: 14 residues. The germline V gene encodes CDR1 SEHNR and CDR2 FQNEAQ (reference sequence). V was shortened by 3 bases and J by 3 bases, with 8 bases between the two germline ends. CDR3 residues: CASSFRYYTGELFF. The DNA of the CDR3 is TGTGCCAGCAGCTTCCGGTATTACACCGGGGAGCTGTTTTTT.

Comment on this clonotype: The germline gene is not matched at one end of the junction; a read error may be the cause. This rearrangement joins TRBV28 to TRBJ2-4; TRBD1 aligns across 8 bases. The CDR3 totals 19 residues. In germline, CDR1 is MDHEN, CDR2 SYDVKM. The CDR3 region is CASSLGPRQGWLAKNIKYF. CDR3 DNA: TGTGCCAGCAGTTTGGGGCCCAGACAGGGGTGGTTAGCCAAAAACATTAAGTACTTC. Filled out from reference TRBV28 and TRBJ2-4, the complete variable domain reads DVKVTQSSRYLVKRTGEKVFLECVQDMDHENMFWYRQDPGLGLRLIYFSYDVKMKEKGDIPEGYSVSREKKERFSLILESASTNQTSMYLCASSLGPRQGWLAKNIKYFGAGTRLSVL.

This clonotype was observed at least ten times. This rearrangement joins TRBV6-5 to TRBJ1-2; TRBD1 might be the D (6 bases). Germline V gene lookup returns CDR1 MNHEY and CDR2 SVGAGI. Trimming took 0 bases from V and 4 from J, leaving 15 bases between them. The CDR3 totals 16 residues. The CDR3 sequence is CASSYSSAGVSYGYTF. The CDR3 region has the DNA TGTGCCAGCAGTTACTCTAGCGCAGGGGTCTCCTATGGCTACACCTTC.

This clonotype was observed many times. The chain carries TRBV6-5 and TRBJ2-7; perhaps TRBD1 as D (6 bases). Germline CDR1 is MNHEY and CDR2 is SVGAGI. This CDR3 contains 16 residues. Trimming stripped 0 bases from V and 4 bases from J, with 16 bases between. The CDR3 DNA reads TGTGCCAGCAGTTACTCGATGGGGGTTAGGGGGTACGAGCAGTACTTC. Amino acid sequence: CASSYSMGVRGYEQYF.

This clonotype has a handful of counts. The V and J genes are TRBV11-1 and TRBJ2-7, with 8 nucleotides matching TRBD2. There are 16 residues in the CDR3. The germline CDR1 and CDR2 sequences are SGHAT and FQDESV (reference sequence). Trimming took 7 bases from V and 2 from J; bases not matched to a gene: 13. CDR3 region: CASTSSGGGLAYEQYF. Here the CDR3 DNA reads TGTGCCAGCACCTCCAGCGGCGGGGGGCTGGCCTACGAGCAGTACTTC.

V and J are TRBV3-1 and TRBJ2-7, with D hard to call. V gave up 6 bases and J gave up 1 base, with 10 bases separating them. The CDR3 is 13 residues long. Germline CDR1 is LGHDT and CDR2 is YNNKEL (reference sequence). The DNA for the CDR3 is TGTGCCAGCAGTCAAAAGGGTTCCTACGAGCAGTACTTC. Translated, it gives CASSQKGSYEQYF.

A single count supports this clonotype. The chain links TRBV7-8 to TRBJ2-5; D possibly corresponds to TRBD1 (5 bases). V was clipped by 3 bases and J by 4 bases, with 9 bases between them. Germline V lookup: CDR1 SGHVS, CDR2 FQNEAQ. The CDR3 totals 13 residues. The CDR3 coding sequence is TGTGCCAGCAGCTTCTATCAGGGAGAGACCCAGTACTTC. It encodes CASSFYQGETQYF.

This clonotype was found many times. The rearrangement uses TRBV7-9 and TRBJ1-5; the D gene is possibly TRBD1 (5 bases). Germline V gene data show CDR1 as SEHNR and CDR2 as FQNEAQ (reference sequence). The V end lost 4 bases, the J end lost 5 bases, and 12 bases lay between the germline ends. The length of the CDR3 is 14 residues. The CDR3 loop reads CASSSSLGDQPQHF. Written as DNA, the CDR3 is TGTGCCAGCAGCTCGTCCTTAGGGGATCAGCCCCAGCATTTT.

This clonotype was seen many times. The chain links TRBV4-1 to TRBJ2-6, with 7 bases identical to TRBD1. Germline values: CDR1 MGHRA, CDR2 YSYEKL. Unmatched junction bases numbered 5, after V lost 3 bases and J lost 0 bases. The CDR3 extends over 17 amino acids. CDR3 loop: CASSHYRGYSGANVLTF. The CDR3 DNA follows: TGCGCCAGCAGCCATTACAGGGGATACTCTGGGGCCAACGTCCTGACTTTC.

The rearrangement uses TRBV20-1 and TRBJ2-7; 7 positions agree with TRBD2. Germline V lookup: CDR1 DFQATT, CDR2 SNEGSKA (reference sequence). The CDR3 length is 16 residues. V shed 8 bases and J 3 bases; nucleotides not matched to a gene: 19. The DNA of the CDR3 is TGCAGTCCCCTTGGGGCGGGGGATCTCCCCCACTACGAGCAGTACTTC. The encoded protein is CSPLGAGDLPHYEQYF.

The chain recombines TRBV20-1 with TRBJ2-5; weak D call: TRBD2 (6 bases). This CDR3 spans 14 amino acids. V dropped 5 bases and J dropped 1 base, with 14 bases sitting between them. CDR1 is DFQATT and CDR2 is SNEGSKA in the germline V gene (reference sequence). CDR3 sequence reads: CSAGSSSAQETQYF. Here the CDR3 DNA reads TGCAGTGCTGGCTCCTCTAGCGCCCAAGAGACCCAGTACTTC.

In this sample, this clonotype turned up many times. The chain uses TRBV24-1 and TRBJ1-2; D might be TRBD1 (6 bases). V lost 4 bases and J lost 10, with 15 bases in between. Germline assignment: CDR1 KGHDR and CDR2 SFDVKD. The CDR3 has 13 residues. The CDR3 bases are TGTGCCACCAGTGACCCTGGACAGTCATCCTACACCTTC. Translation: CATSDPGQSSYTF.

The V gene is TRBV18, the J gene TRBJ2-3; TRBD1 or TRBD2 may be the D gene (5 bases each). The length of the CDR3 is 13 residues. V was cut by 6 bases and J by 1 base, with 8 bases left in between. In germline, CDR1 is KGHSH, CDR2 LQKENI. The CDR3 sequence: CASSRGGTDTQYF. In nucleotides, the CDR3 is TGTGCCAGCTCTAGGGGAGGCACAGATACGCAGTATTTT.

This clonotype showed up many times. The chain is built from TRBV6-1 and TRBJ2-2; 12 positions match TRBD2. The J segment lost 7 bases and the V segment lost 2 bases, leaving 11 bases of the junction unmatched. There are 18 residues in the CDR3. Germline loops: CDR1 MNHNS, CDR2 SASEGT. CDR3 sequence (DNA): TGTGCCAGCAGTGAAAAGGGGCCTAGCGGGGGGGGCCGCGGGGAGCTGTTTTTT. Its protein product is CASSEKGPSGGGRGELFF.

This clonotype was seen repeatedly, ten times or more. Here the CDR3 reads CSGTTGTVIKQYF. The CDR3 nucleotides are TGCAGTGGGACCACCGGGACAGTGATTAAGCAGTACTTC. The V and J genes are TRBV20-1 and TRBJ2-7, with TRBD1 matching 7 bases. CDR1 is DFQATT, CDR2 SNEGSKA, per germline (reference sequence). The CDR3 has 13 amino acids. The junction had 14 bases not matched to a gene; V was cut back by 7 bases and J by 8 bases.

In its sample, this clonotype was seen a few times. The chain couples TRBV6-1 to TRBJ1-2, with D perhaps TRBD1 (6 bases). CDR3 length: 13 residues. Trimming removed 7 bases from V and 2 bases from J, with 11 bases in between. CDR1 and CDR2 (germline): MNHNS, SASEGT. In DNA form, the CDR3 reads TGTGCCAGCACGAGGGGGTTAAACTATGGCTACACCTTC. Protein: CASTRGLNYGYTF.

This clonotype was recorded at least ten times. The rearrangement links TRBV24-1 to TRBJ2-5; the D gene is possibly TRBD1 (6 bases). V lost 2 bases, J lost 5 bases, and 17 bases lay in between. The CDR3 sequence is 16 residues long. The V gene's germline CDR1 is KGHDR and CDR2 SFDVKD. The CDR3 here is CATSDSAAGEWETQYF. The DNA for the CDR3 is TGTGCCACCAGTGATTCCGCGGCAGGGGAATGGGAGACCCAGTACTTC.

J is TRBJ1-3 and V is TRBV12-3 or TRBV12-4; D ambiguous. The CDR3 spans 13 residues. Trimming pared 2 bases from V and 7 bases from J, leaving 9 bases between. The CDR3, as DNA: TGTGCCAGCAGTTTAACGCTTGGCAACACCATATATTTT. It encodes CASSLTLGNTIYF.

The V call is TRBV12-3 or TRBV12-4, the J call TRBJ2-7; 7 bases fit TRBD1. V lost 5 bases, J lost 3 bases, and 10 bases stayed unmatched. The CDR3 is 15 amino acids. The CDR3 DNA follows: TGTGCCAGCAGTGGCCCGGGACAGCTGGACTACGAGCAGTACTTC. Translating gives CASSGPGQLDYEQYF.

The V gene is TRBV11-2, the J gene TRBJ2-7; TRBD2 matches 8 bases. CDR1 is SGHAT, CDR2 FQNNGV, per germline. CDR3 length: 16 residues. V shed 1 base, J shed 2 bases, and the junction held 7 bases outside the gene matches. CDR3 loop: CASSLGIAGPPYEQYF. The DNA of the CDR3 is TGTGCCAGCAGCTTAGGAATAGCGGGGCCCCCCTACGAGCAGTACTTC.

Many counts were recorded for this clonotype. The chain uses TRBV9 and TRBJ1-3; D perhaps matches TRBD1 (5 bases). This CDR3 is 13 amino acids long. The germline gives CDR1 SGDLS, CDR2 YYNGEE. With 8 bases removed from V and 2 bases from J, the gap between germline ends came to 11 bases. The CDR3: CASAGAAGNTIYF. For the CDR3, the DNA is TGTGCCAGTGCCGGGGCAGCTGGAAACACCATATATTTT.

This clonotype was observed a few times. The gene calls are TRBV15 and TRBJ2-5, with 14 bases matching TRBD2. The germline V gene encodes CDR1 LNHNV and CDR2 YYDKDF (reference sequence). V was clipped by 3 bases and J by 6 bases; unmatched bases: 6. The CDR3 is made up of 16 amino acids. The CDR3 here is CATSRGTSGGEKTQYF. The CDR3 DNA sequence: TGTGCCACCAGCAGGGGGACTAGCGGGGGAGAAAAGACCCAGTACTTC.

Ten or more counts support this clonotype. The CDR3 spells CASQGQSYGYTF. The CDR3 DNA reads as TGCGCCAGCCAGGGACAGAGCTATGGCTACACCTTC. The J gene is TRBJ1-2, the V gene TRBV4-1; 7 nucleotides align to TRBD1. The CDR3 runs 12 residues. The ends lost 8 bases at V and 4 bases at J; junction bases unmatched: 4. Germline CDR1 reads MGHRA; CDR2 reads YSYEKL.

There are many counts of this clonotype. The rearrangement links TRBV2 to TRBJ1-1; D is perhaps TRBD1 (5 bases). V was trimmed by 0 bases and J by 4 bases, leaving 15 bases between them. The germline V gene encodes CDR1 SNHLY and CDR2 FYNNEI. The CDR3 length is 16 residues. Written as DNA, the CDR3 is TGTGCCAGCAGTGAAGCGCTTGGCAGGGTAGGCACTGAAGCTTTCTTT. Encoded protein: CASSEALGRVGTEAFF.

The chain links TRBV6-1 to TRBJ1-6; D remains unclear. Germline V lookup: CDR1 MNHNS, CDR2 SASEGT. The V end was cut by 2 bases, the J end by 8 bases, with 10 bases between. CDR3 length: 14 amino acids. This CDR3 reads CASSEFGFHSPLHF. CDR3 nucleotides: TGTGCCAGCAGTGAATTTGGATTCCATTCACCCCTCCACTTT.

This clonotype was recorded many times. The chain is built from TRBV6-1 and TRBJ1-2; 7 bases match TRBD1. Germline V CDR1 and CDR2: MNHNS, SASEGT. The CDR3 loop spans 18 amino acids. V shed 1 base, J shed 4 bases, and the junction held 15 bases outside the gene matches. The chain's CDR3 is CASSEVMGSGRGAYGYTF. In DNA, the CDR3 is TGTGCCAGCAGTGAAGTCATGGGTTCGGGCAGGGGGGCCTATGGCTACACCTTC.

This clonotype appeared many times. The rearrangement uses TRBV19 and TRBJ1-2; possibly TRBD1 for D (5 bases). V was shortened by 5 bases and J by 6 bases, with 16 bases between the two germline ends. The germline V gene has CDR1 LNHDA and CDR2 SQIVND (reference sequence). The CDR3 runs 14 residues. The DNA of the CDR3 is TGTGCCAGTAGTCTAATTGGGGGAGTACATGGCTACACCTTC. Residues: CASSLIGGVHGYTF.

A note on this clonotype: A read error may account for a junction end that differs from germline. The chain uses TRBV27 and TRBJ1-1; 11 bases are a match to TRBD1. Germline CDR1 is MNHEY and CDR2 is SMNVEV (reference sequence). The CDR3 covers 17 residues. The CDR3 nucleotides are TGTGCCAGCAGTCTCCGGACAGGGGGCGCCATGAACGCTGAAGCTTTCTTT. Its protein product is CASSLRTGGAMNAEAFF.

This clonotype was seen more than once but under ten times. The rearrangement links TRBV12-3 or TRBV12-4 to TRBJ2-7; D possibly matches TRBD1 or TRBD2 (5 bases each). Trimming pared 1 base from V and 5 bases from J, leaving 9 bases between. This CDR3 contains 13 residues. Written as DNA, the CDR3 is TGTGCCAGCAGTTTAGGGGACGTTGACGAGCAGTACTTC. Translated: CASSLGDVDEQYF.